This entry lists 5 T cell receptor beta chains sequenced from one sample in a study of blood T cell repertoires in COVID-19. Sequencing was performed with immunoSEQ multiplex PCR; in TCRdb, only in-frame clones are kept and a portion is missing. The table records some 46,000 clones, around 90% of them present only once. Sample: peripheral blood. All receptors derive from a man in his sixties with active COVID-19.

The chain carries TRBV24-1 and TRBJ2-5; TRBD2 matches at 7 bases. The CDR3 extends over 14 amino acids. Germline CDR1 KGHDR, CDR2 SFDVKD. The ends lost 3 bases at V and 3 bases at J; junction bases unmatched: 3. The CDR3 bases are TGTGCCACCAGTGATCCCAGCGGGGAAGAGACCCAGTACTTC. It specifies CATSDPSGEETQYF.

V and J are TRBV5-1 and TRBJ2-7, with TRBD1 identical over 9 bases. CDR3 size: 16 residues. The germline CDR1 and CDR2 sequences are SGHRS and YFSETQ. V shed 0 bases and J 5 bases; nucleotides not matched to a gene: 9. The CDR3 bases are TGCGCCAGCAGCTTGGATACCGGGACAGGGTTCCACGAGCAGTACTTC. Translating it yields CASSLDTGTGFHEQYF.

This clone has a single count. This rearrangement joins TRBV5-1 to TRBJ1-2; unclear D gene. Trimming cost V 0 bases and J 2 bases, with 11 bases left between them. The CDR3 length is 15 residues. Germline values: CDR1 SGHRS, CDR2 YFSETQ. The CDR3: CASSLGPGENYGYTF. Written as DNA, the CDR3 is TGCGCCAGCAGCTTGGGTCCGGGTGAGAACTATGGCTACACCTTC.

The V gene is TRBV5-6, the J gene TRBJ1-2, with 10 nucleotides matching TRBD1. V lost 4 bases, J lost 6 bases, and 6 bases stayed unmatched. Germline CDR1 SGHDT, CDR2 YYEEEE. CDR3 length: 14 amino acids. CDR3 protein: CASSVDRGVDGYTF. The CDR3 nucleotides read TGTGCCAGCAGCGTGGACAGGGGGGTAGATGGCTACACCTTC.

The rearrangement links TRBV20-1 to TRBJ1-1; D is uncertain. Germline CDR1 is DFQATT and CDR2 is SNEGSKA (reference sequence). The CDR3 extends over 13 amino acids. The V end lost 3 bases, the J end lost 0 bases, and 8 bases lay between the germline ends. Here the CDR3 DNA reads TGCAGTGCTAGTCAGGATTTGAACACTGAAGCTTTCTTT. This encodes CSASQDLNTEAFF.